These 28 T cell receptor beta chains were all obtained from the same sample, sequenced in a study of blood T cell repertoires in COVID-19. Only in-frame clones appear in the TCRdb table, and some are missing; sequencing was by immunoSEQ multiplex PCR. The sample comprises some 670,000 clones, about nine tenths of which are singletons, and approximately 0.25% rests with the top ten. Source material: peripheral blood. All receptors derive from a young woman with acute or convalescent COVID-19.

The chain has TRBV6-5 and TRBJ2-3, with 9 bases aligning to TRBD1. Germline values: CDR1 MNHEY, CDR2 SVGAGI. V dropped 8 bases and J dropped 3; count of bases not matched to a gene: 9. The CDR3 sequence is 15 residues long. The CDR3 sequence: CASRKQGAGTDTQYF. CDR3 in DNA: TGTGCCAGCCGAAAACAGGGGGCTGGGACAGATACGCAGTATTTT.

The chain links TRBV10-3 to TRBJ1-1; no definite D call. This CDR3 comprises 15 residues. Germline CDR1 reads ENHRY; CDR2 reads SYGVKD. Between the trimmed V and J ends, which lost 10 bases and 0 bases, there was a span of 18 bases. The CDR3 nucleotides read TGTGCCACCGGGGATATCACGGGCATGAACACTGAAGCTTTCTTT. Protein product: CATGDITGMNTEAFF.

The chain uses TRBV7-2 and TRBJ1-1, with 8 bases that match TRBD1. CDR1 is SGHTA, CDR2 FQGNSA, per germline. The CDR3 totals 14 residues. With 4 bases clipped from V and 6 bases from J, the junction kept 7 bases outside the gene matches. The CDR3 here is CASSSTGEGSEAFF. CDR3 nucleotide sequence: TGTGCCAGCAGCTCGACAGGGGAGGGGTCTGAAGCTTTCTTT.

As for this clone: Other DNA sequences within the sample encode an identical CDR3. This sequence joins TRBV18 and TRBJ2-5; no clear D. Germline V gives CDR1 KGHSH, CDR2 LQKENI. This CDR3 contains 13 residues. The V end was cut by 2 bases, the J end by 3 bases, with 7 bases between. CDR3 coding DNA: TGTGCCAGCTCACCAGGTCAGAAAGAGACCCAGTACTTC. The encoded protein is CASSPGQKETQYF.

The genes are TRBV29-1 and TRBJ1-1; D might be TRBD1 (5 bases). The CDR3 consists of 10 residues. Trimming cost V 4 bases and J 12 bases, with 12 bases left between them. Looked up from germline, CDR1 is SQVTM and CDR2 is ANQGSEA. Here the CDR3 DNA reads TGCAGCGTTGGAACACAGGAAACTTTCTTT. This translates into CSVGTQETFF. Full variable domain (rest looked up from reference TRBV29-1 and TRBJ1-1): SAVISQKPSRDICQRGTSLTIQCQVDSQVTMMFWYRQQPGQSLTLIATANQGSEATYESGFVIDKFPISRPNLTFSTLTVSNMSPEDSSIYLCSVGTQETFFGQGTRLTVV.

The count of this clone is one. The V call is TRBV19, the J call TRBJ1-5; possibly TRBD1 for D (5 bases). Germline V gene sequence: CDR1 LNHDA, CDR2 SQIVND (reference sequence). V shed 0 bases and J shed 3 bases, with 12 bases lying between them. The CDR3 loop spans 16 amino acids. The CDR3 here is CASSIDGGVPNQPQHF. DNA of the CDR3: TGTGCCAGTAGTATAGATGGGGGGGTCCCCAATCAGCCCCAGCATTTT. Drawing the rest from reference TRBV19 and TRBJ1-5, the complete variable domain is DGGITQSPKYLFRKEGQNVTLSCEQNLNHDAMYWYRQDPGQGLRLIYYSQIVNDFQKGDIAEGYSVSREKKESFPLTVTSAQKNPTAFYLCASSIDGGVPNQPQHFGDGTRLSIL.

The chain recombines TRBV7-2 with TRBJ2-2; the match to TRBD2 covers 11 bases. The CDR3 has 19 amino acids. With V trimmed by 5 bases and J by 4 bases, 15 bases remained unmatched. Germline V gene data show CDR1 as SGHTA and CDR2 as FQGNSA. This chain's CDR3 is CASSPWRLAGGPGTGELFF. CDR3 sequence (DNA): TGTGCCAGCAGCCCCTGGCGATTAGCGGGGGGGCCGGGCACCGGGGAGCTGTTTTTT. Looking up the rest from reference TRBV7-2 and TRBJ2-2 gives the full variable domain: GAGVSQSPSNKVTEKGKDVELRCDPISGHTALYWYRQSLGQGLEFLIYFQGNSAPDKSGLPSDRFSAERTGGSVSTLTIQRTQQEDSAVYLCASSPWRLAGGPGTGELFFGEGSRLTVL.

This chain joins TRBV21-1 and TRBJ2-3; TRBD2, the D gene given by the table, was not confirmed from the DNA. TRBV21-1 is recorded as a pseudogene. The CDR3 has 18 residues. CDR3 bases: TGTGCCAGCAGCAAATCCCAGTTAGGCGGGGATGGGACAGATACGCAGTATTTT. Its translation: CASSKSQLGGDGTDTQYF.

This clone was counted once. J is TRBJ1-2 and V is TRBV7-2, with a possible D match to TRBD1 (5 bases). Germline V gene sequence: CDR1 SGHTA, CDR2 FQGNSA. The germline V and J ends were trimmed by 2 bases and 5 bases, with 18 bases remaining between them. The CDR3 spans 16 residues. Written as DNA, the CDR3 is TGTGCCAGCAGCTTAAGTCAGGGCGGGGCACGGTATGGCTACACCTTC. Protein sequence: CASSLSQGGARYGYTF.

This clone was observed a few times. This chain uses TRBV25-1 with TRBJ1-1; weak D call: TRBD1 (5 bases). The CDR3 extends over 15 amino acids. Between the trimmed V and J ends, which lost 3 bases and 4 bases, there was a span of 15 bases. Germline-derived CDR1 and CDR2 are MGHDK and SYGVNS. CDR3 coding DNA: TGTGCCAGCAGTGAGGGATGGGGCGTGGGCACTGAAGCTTTCTTT. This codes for CASSEGWGVGTEAFF.

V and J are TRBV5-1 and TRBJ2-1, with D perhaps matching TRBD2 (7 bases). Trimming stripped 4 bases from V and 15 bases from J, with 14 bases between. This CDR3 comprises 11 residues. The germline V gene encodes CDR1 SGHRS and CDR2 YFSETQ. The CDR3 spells CASSQRGGWFF. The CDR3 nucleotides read TGCGCCAGCAGCCAAAGGGGGGGATGGTTCTTC.

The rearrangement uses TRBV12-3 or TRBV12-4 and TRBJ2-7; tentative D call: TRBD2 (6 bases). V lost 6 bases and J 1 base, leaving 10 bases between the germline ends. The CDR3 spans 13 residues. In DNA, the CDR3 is TGTGCCAGCAGCCCGAGCGGGTCCTACGAGCAGTACTTC. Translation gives CASSPSGSYEQYF.

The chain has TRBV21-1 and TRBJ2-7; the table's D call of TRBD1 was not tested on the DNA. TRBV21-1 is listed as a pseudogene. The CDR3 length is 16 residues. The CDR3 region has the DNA TGTGCCAGCAGCCCACGGGCAGAGAGGGGGACCTACGAGCAGTACTTC. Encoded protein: CASSPRAERGTYEQYF.

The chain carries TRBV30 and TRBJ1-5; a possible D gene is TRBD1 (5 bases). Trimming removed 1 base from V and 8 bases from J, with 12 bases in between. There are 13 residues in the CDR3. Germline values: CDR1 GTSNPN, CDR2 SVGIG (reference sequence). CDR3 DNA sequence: TGTGCCTGGAGTGGTGGCAGGGTAAAGCCCCAGCATTTT. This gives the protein CAWSGGRVKPQHF.

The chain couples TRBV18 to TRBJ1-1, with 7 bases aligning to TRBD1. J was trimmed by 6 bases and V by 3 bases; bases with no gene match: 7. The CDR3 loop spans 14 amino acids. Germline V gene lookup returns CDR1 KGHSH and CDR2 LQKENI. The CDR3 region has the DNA TGTGCCAGCTCACCCGAGACAGGGTTTCCTGAAGCTTTCTTT. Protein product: CASSPETGFPEAFF.

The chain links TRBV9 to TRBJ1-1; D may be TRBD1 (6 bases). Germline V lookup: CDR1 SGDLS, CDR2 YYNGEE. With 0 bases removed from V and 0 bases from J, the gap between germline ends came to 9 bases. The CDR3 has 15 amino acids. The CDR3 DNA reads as TGTGCCAGCAGCGTAGATGGGACACTGAACACTGAAGCTTTCTTT. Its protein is CASSVDGTLNTEAFF.

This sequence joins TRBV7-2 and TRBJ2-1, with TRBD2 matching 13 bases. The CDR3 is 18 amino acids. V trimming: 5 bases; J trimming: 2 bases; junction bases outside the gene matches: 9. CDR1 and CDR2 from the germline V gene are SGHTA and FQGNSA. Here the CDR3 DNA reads TGTGCCAGCAGCCCCGTCCCGGGACTAGCGGGGCCCTACAATGAGCAGTTCTTC. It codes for CASSPVPGLAGPYNEQFF.

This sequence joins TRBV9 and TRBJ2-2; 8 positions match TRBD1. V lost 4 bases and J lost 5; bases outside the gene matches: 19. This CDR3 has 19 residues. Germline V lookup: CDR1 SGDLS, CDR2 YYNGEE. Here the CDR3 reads CASSTIRTGPSGFTGELFF. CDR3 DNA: TGTGCCAGCAGCACCATCCGGACAGGGCCTTCCGGTTTTACCGGGGAGCTGTTTTTT.

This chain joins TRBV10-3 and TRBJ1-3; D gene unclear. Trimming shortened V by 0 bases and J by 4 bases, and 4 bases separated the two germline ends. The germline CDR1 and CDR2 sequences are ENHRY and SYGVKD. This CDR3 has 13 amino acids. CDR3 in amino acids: CAISESLGNTIYF. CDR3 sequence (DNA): TGTGCCATCAGTGAGTCTTTAGGAAACACCATATATTTT.

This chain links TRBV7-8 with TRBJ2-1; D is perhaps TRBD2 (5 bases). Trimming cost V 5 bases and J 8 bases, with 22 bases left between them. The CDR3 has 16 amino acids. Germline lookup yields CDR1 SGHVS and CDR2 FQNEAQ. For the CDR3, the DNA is TGTGCCAGCAGCCTACGAGGCGGAGGTATAGACGATGAGCAGTTCTTC. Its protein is CASSLRGGGIDDEQFF.

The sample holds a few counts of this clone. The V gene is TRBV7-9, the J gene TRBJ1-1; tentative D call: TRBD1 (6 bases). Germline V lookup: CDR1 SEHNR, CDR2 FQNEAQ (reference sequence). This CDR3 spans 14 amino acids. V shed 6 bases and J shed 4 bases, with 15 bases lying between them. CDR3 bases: TGTGCCAGCAGTACGGACAGCTATTTCACTGAAGCTTTCTTT. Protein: CASSTDSYFTEAFF.

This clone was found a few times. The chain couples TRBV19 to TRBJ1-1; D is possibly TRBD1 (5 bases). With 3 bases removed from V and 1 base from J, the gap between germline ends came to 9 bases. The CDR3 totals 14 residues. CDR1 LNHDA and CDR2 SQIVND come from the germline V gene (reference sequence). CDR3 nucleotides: TGTGCCAGTAGTATTGGCAGGGCGAACACTGAAGCTTTCTTT. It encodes CASSIGRANTEAFF.

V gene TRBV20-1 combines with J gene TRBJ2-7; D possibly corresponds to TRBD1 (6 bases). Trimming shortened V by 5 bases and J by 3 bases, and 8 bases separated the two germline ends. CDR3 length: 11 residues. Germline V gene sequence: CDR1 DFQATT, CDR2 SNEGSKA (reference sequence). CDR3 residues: CSARDNYEQYF. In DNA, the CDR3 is TGCAGTGCTCGGGACAACTACGAGCAGTACTTC.

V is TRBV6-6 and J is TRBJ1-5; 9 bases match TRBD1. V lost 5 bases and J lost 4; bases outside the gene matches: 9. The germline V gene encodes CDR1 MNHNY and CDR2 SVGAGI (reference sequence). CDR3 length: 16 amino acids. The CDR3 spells CASSGGQGLGNQPQHF. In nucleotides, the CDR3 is TGTGCCAGCAGTGGGGGACAGGGTTTAGGAAATCAGCCCCAGCATTTT.

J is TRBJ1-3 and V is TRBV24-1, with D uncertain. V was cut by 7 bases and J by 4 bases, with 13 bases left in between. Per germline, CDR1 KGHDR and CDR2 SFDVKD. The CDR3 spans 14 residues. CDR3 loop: CATSAAGLGNTIYF. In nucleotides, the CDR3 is TGTGCCACCAGCGCGGCGGGATTGGGAAACACCATATATTTT.

The CDR3 DNA reads TGTGCCAGCAGTGTCAGCAGGGTTGCGGGGGCAGACAATGAGCAGTTCTTC. Translating it yields CASSVSRVAGADNEQFF. The V call is TRBV6-1, the J call TRBJ2-1; tentative D call: TRBD2 (7 bases). The CDR3 totals 17 residues. In germline, CDR1 is MNHNS, CDR2 SASEGT. V was cut by 4 bases and J by 5 bases, with 21 bases left in between.

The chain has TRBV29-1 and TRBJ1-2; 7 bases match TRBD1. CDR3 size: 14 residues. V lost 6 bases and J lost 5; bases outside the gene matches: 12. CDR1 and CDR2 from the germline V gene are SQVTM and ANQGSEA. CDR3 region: CSVVVTGALYGYTF. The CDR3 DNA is TGCAGCGTCGTAGTAACAGGGGCCTTATATGGCTACACCTTC. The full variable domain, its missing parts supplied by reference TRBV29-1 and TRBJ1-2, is SAVISQKPSRDICQRGTSLTIQCQVDSQVTMMFWYRQQPGQSLTLIATANQGSEATYESGFVIDKFPISRPNLTFSTLTVSNMSPEDSSIYLCSVVVTGALYGYTFGSGTRLTVV.

CDR3 protein: CAWGQANQPQHF. For the CDR3, the DNA is TGTGCCTGGGGGCAAGCAAATCAGCCCCAGCATTTT. The chain has TRBV30 and TRBJ1-5; no clear D. The CDR3 runs to 12 residues. V was pared by 5 bases and J by 4 bases, with 9 bases between. CDR1 GTSNPN and CDR2 SVGIG come from the germline V gene (reference sequence). Full variable domain (rest looked up from reference TRBV30 and TRBJ1-5): SQTIHQWPATLVQPVGSPLSLECTVEGTSNPNLYWYRQAAGRGLQLLFYSVGIGQISSEVPQNLSASRPQDRQFILSSKKLLLSDSGFYLCAWGQANQPQHFGDGTRLSIL.